This T cell receptor (beta chain) was sequenced during a study of blood T cell repertoires in COVID-19. Produced via immunoSEQ multiplex PCR; TCRdb's table is partial and in-frame only. This sample has around 70,000 clones, with less than 80% found just once. Sequenced sample: peripheral blood. This sequence was found in a man in his fifties or sixties with active or convalescent COVID-19.

This chain's CDR3 is CAIRATGVGDTIYF. The CDR3 bases are TGTGCCATCAGAGCAACAGGGGTTGGGGACACCATATATTTT. The chain combines TRBV10-3 with TRBJ1-3, with TRBD1 matching over 7 bases. Germline values: CDR1 ENHRY, CDR2 SYGVKD. This CDR3 region has 14 residues. V lost 6 bases, J lost 8 bases, and 10 bases stayed unmatched.